Listed here are 20 T cell receptor beta chains from one sample, sequenced in a study of blood T cells in healthy people across ages. Through a sample-barcoded 5' primer and a J-beta primer mix, a second PCR was run for about 7 to 12 cycles. One entry per CDR3 protein, called by TCRdb with MiXCR from the 5' RACE reads. The sample has roughly 650,000 distinct CDR3 sequences, 32% seen once; the top ten hold about 16%. The sample was blood. The receptor set was obtained from a woman older than 75 in good health.

The genes are TRBV7-9 and TRBJ1-4, with D perhaps TRBD1 (5 bases). V was shortened by 5 bases and J by 11 bases, with 18 bases between the two germline ends. This CDR3 region has 14 residues. Germline V gives CDR1 SEHNR, CDR2 FQNEAQ (reference sequence). The CDR3 loop is CASSPPRGNGKLFF. CDR3 coding DNA: TGTGCCAGCAGCCCCCCAAGGGGAAATGGGAAACTGTTTTTT. Looking up the rest from reference TRBV7-9 and TRBJ1-4 gives the full variable domain: DTGVSQNPRHKITKRGQNVTFRCDPISEHNRLYWYRQTLGQGPEFLTYFQNEAQLEKSRLLSDRFSAERPKGSFSTLEIQRTEQGDSAMYLCASSPPRGNGKLFFGSGTQLSVL.

The chain combines TRBV1 with TRBJ1-1. TRBV1 is described as a pseudogene. CDR3 length: 15 residues. As DNA, the CDR3 is TGCACCAGCAGCCGGCGAGGCAGAGAGAACACTGAAGCTTTCTTT. As protein: CTSSRRGRENTEAFF.

This clonotype was counted many times. The rearrangement uses TRBV6-5 and TRBJ1-4; perhaps TRBD1 as D (6 bases). This CDR3 is 14 amino acids long. Germline assignment: CDR1 MNHEY and CDR2 SVGAGI. With 5 bases removed from V and 0 bases from J, the gap between germline ends came to 7 bases. The CDR3 sequence: CASSRQATNEKLFF. DNA of the CDR3: TGTGCCAGCAGTCGACAGGCAACTAATGAAAAACTGTTTTTT.

The chain employs TRBV20-1 and TRBJ2-4, with D possibly TRBD1 on 6 matching bases. The DNA end is more similar to TRBJ2-7, so the J call may be wrong. The CDR3 is made up of 13 amino acids. The germline gives CDR1 DFQATT, CDR2 SNEGSKA (reference sequence). The CDR3 bases are TGCAGTGCTAGAGATCCCGCCAGGGGCGAGCAGTACTTC. This translates into CSARDPARGEQYF.

This clonotype has at least ten counts. CDR3 loop: CASSLHRQETQYF. The CDR3 nucleotides read TGTGCCAGCAGCCTTCACCGGCAAGAGACCCAGTACTTC. This chain uses TRBV7-2 with TRBJ2-5; D not resolved. Germline V CDR1 and CDR2: SGHTA, FQGNSA. Deletions cut 5 bases from V and 2 bases from J, with 9 bases between. The CDR3 covers 13 residues.

This clonotype was seen repeatedly, ten times or more. The V call is TRBV6-1, the J call TRBJ2-7, with D unclear. The CDR3 runs to 13 residues. The V end was cut by 7 bases, the J end by 0 bases, with 10 bases between. The germline V gene encodes CDR1 MNHNS and CDR2 SASEGT. Here the CDR3 reads CASTFASSYEQYF. CDR3 in DNA: TGTGCCAGCACATTCGCCAGCTCCTACGAGCAGTACTTC.

The V and J genes are TRBV20-1 and TRBJ2-1, with D tentatively TRBD2 (5 bases). CDR1 and CDR2 from the germline V gene are DFQATT and SNEGSKA (reference sequence). Trimming left V 4 bases short and J 9 bases short, with 31 bases between. The CDR3 is 18 residues long. The CDR3 DNA reads as TGCAGTGCTATGGGGTCTAGAGGGAGCTGGCTCCGCATGGGTGAGCAGTTCTTC. Protein: CSAMGSRGSWLRMGEQFF.

This sequence joins TRBV5-1 and TRBJ2-5, with TRBD1 matching over 7 bases. The J call may not be correct, given that the DNA end is closer to TRBJ2-7. Germline values: CDR1 SGHRS, CDR2 YFSETQ. The CDR3 extends over 14 amino acids. The CDR3 sequence: CASSLRQGTNEQYF. In nucleotides, the CDR3 is TGCGCCAGCAGCCTCCGACAGGGAACGAACGAGCAGTACTTC.

Ten or more counts support this clonotype. This chain links TRBV20-1 with TRBJ1-5; D is ambiguous. The CDR3 has 15 residues. Trimming removed 3 bases at V and 11 bases at J, with 23 bases between. Germline CDR1 is DFQATT and CDR2 is SNEGSKA (reference sequence). CDR3 in DNA: TGCAGTGCTAGTGGTGACCCTACCAACTTAATCTCCCAGCATTTT. It translates to CSASGDPTNLISQHF.

On this clonotype: The CDR3 does not close with the conserved phenylalanine or tryptophan, likely indicating a read error. This chain links TRBV6-5 with TRBJ2-1; no definite D call. Trimming removed 3 bases at V and 9 bases at J, with 9 bases between. The CDR3 length is 12 residues. The germline gives CDR1 MNHEY, CDR2 SVGAGI. CDR3 amino acids: CASSYVGGEQFL. CDR3 DNA: TGTGCCAGCAGTTATGTAGGCGGTGAGCAGTTCCTC.

Ten or more counts support this clonotype. The chain has TRBV6-2 or TRBV6-3 and TRBJ2-3; perhaps D is TRBD1 or TRBD2 (6 bases each). Between the trimmed V and J ends, which lost 2 bases and 0 bases, there was a span of 12 bases. The CDR3 runs 16 residues. CDR1 MNHEY and CDR2 SVGEGT come from the germline V gene. DNA of the CDR3: TGTGCCAGCAGTTACGGAGGGGGACTTAGCACAGATACGCAGTATTTT. Its translation: CASSYGGGLSTDTQYF.

In regard to this clonotype: A much larger clone lies one base from this, so it may be a read error. The chain recombines TRBV12-3 or TRBV12-4 with TRBJ2-1, with 8 bases identical to TRBD2. The last part of the DNA fits TRBJ2-7 better; the J call may be wrong. This CDR3 is 16 amino acids long. The DNA of the CDR3 is TGTGCCAGCAGGCGACGGGCGGGGGGCTCCTACAATGAGCAGTACTTC. Amino acid sequence: CASRRRAGGSYNEQYF.

Only a few counts were recorded for this clonotype. A much more abundant neighbour one base away suggests this may be a read error. V usage is TRBV5-1 and J usage is TRBJ2-3, with 7 bases matching TRBD1. The germline gives CDR1 SGHRS, CDR2 YFSETQ. The V and J ends lost 7 bases and 3 bases, in that order; junction bases with no gene match: 14. CDR3 length: 16 residues. In nucleotides, the CDR3 is TGCGCCAGCGGCAGGACGGGACAGCTATCAACAGATACGCAGTATTTT. This codes for CASGRTGQLSTDTQYF.

There are many counts of this clonotype. The genes are TRBV5-8 and TRBJ2-5; D is possibly TRBD1 (6 bases). This CDR3 has 15 residues. The germline V and J ends were trimmed by 4 bases and 1 base, with 14 bases remaining between them. The germline gives CDR1 SGHTS, CDR2 YDEGEE. This CDR3 reads CASSAGQSPQETQYF. The CDR3 bases are TGTGCCAGCAGCGCAGGACAGTCCCCCCAAGAGACCCAGTACTTC.

In its sample, this clonotype was seen many times. The junction does not match germline at one end; this may be a read error. The V gene is TRBV28, the J gene TRBJ2-7, with a possible D match to TRBD1 (5 bases). Germline-derived CDR1 and CDR2 are MDHEN and SYDVKM. The CDR3 length is 14 residues. CDR3: CASSLGQGGYEQYF. The DNA for the CDR3 is TGCGCCAGCAGCTTGGGGCAGGGCGGCTACGAGCAGTACTTC.

The chain recombines TRBV20-1 with TRBJ1-5; no firm D call. V shed 0 bases and J shed 4 bases, with 7 bases lying between them. Germline CDR1 is DFQATT and CDR2 is SNEGSKA (reference sequence). This CDR3 contains 13 residues. The CDR3 bases are TGCAGTGCTAGAGACGCCTTTAATCAGCCCCAGCATTTT. Translated, it gives CSARDAFNQPQHF.

This clonotype was seen many times. This chain links TRBV3-1 with TRBJ2-3; D is possibly TRBD2 (6 bases). CDR3 length: 16 amino acids. The V end was cut by 4 bases, the J end by 4 bases, with 18 bases between. Germline CDR1 and CDR2: LGHDT and YNNKEL (reference sequence). CDR3 sequence reads: CASSPWQRAGADTQYF. The CDR3 DNA reads as TGTGCCAGCAGCCCCTGGCAGCGGGCAGGAGCAGATACGCAGTATTTT.

At least ten counts were recorded for this clonotype. In DNA form, the CDR3 reads TGTGCCAGCAGCTTACCCCCCGGGGACGACCAGTACTTC. Protein: CASSLPPGDDQYF. The V gene is TRBV13, the J gene TRBJ2-5, with D tentatively TRBD1 or TRBD2 (5 bases each). The CDR3 has 13 residues. Germline V gene sequence: CDR1 PRHDT, CDR2 FYEKMQ (reference sequence). V was pared by 2 bases and J by 10 bases, with 14 bases between. The whole variable domain, remainder taken from reference TRBV13 and TRBJ2-5, is AAGVIQSPRHLIKEKRETATLKCYPIPRHDTVYWYQQGPGQDPQFLISFYEKMQSDKGSIPDRFSAQQFSDYHSELNMSSLELGDSALYFCASSLPPGDDQYFGPGTRLLVL.

This clonotype has a count of ten or more. This chain links TRBV6-6 with TRBJ2-7, with TRBD2 matching over 7 bases. Germline V CDR1 and CDR2: MNHNY, SVGAGI (reference sequence). The J segment lost 3 bases and the V segment lost 4 bases, leaving 3 bases of the junction unmatched. This CDR3 has 13 amino acids. CDR3 sequence reads: CASSWGGVYEQYF. The CDR3 DNA is TGTGCCAGCAGTTGGGGGGGAGTCTACGAGCAGTACTTC.

The gene calls are TRBV5-6 and TRBJ2-3; 8 bases map to TRBD1. Germline values: CDR1 SGHDT, CDR2 YYEEEE. V was clipped by 3 bases and J by 0 bases; unmatched bases: 9. The CDR3 consists of 17 residues. The CDR3 DNA sequence: TGTGCCAGCAGCTCCTACGGGACAGGCTATAGCACAGATACGCAGTATTTT. Translated, it gives CASSSYGTGYSTDTQYF.